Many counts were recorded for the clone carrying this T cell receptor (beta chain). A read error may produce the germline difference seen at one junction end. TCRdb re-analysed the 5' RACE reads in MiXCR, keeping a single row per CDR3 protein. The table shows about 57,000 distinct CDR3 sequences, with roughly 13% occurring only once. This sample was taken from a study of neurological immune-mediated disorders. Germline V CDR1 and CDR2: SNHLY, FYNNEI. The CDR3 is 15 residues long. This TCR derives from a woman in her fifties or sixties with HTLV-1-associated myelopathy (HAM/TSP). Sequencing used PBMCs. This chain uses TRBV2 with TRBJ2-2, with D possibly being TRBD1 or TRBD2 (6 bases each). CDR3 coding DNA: TGTGCCAGCAAAAAACAGGGCGGGAACAACGGGGAGCTGTTTTTT. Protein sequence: CASKKQGGNNGELFF.